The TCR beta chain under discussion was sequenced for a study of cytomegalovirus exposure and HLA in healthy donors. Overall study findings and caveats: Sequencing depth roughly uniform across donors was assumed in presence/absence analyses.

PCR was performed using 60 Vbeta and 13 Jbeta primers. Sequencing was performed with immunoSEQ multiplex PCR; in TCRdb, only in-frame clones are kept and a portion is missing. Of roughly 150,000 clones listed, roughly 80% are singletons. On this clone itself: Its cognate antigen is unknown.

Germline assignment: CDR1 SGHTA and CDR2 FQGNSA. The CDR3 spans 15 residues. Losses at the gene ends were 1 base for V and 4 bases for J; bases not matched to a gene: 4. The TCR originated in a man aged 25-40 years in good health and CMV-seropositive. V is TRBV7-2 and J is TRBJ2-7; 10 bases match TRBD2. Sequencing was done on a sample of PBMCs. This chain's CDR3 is CASSLGTSGTYEQYF. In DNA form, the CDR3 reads TGTGCCAGCAGCTTAGGGACTAGCGGAACATACGAGCAGTACTTC.